The 28 T cell receptor beta chains reported below all come from one sample, sequenced in a study of OX40 agonist ivuxolimab in advanced cancers. TCRdb keeps only in-frame clones here, not all; method: immunoSEQ multiplex PCR. The repertoire has 70,000 to 85,000 clones, about 94% of them found once; the top ten carry 9.5% to 11%. The material sequenced was CD4+ or CD8+ T cells sorted from blood, taken in a trial of the OX40 agonist ivuxolimab. These receptors were collected from an adult with an advanced solid tumor such as melanoma, head and neck, liver or kidney cancer.

This chain joins TRBV28 and TRBJ2-2; D gene unclear. The ends were cut back, 5 bases at V and 1 base at J, with 17 bases in the middle. Germline V lookup: CDR1 MDHEN, CDR2 SYDVKM. CDR3 length equals 17 residues. The CDR3 DNA reads as TGTGCCAGCAGTCTAAACCTCAAGGAACTGAACACCGGGGAGCTGTTTTTT. Encoded protein: CASSLNLKELNTGELFF.

The chain couples TRBV7-9 to TRBJ2-6; D remains ambiguous. Trimming took 3 bases from V and 2 from J, leaving 8 bases between them. Germline CDR1 is SEHNR and CDR2 is FQNEAQ (reference sequence). This CDR3 has 15 amino acids. The CDR3 sequence is CASSLDGAGANVLTF. CDR3 nucleotide sequence: TGTGCCAGCAGCTTGGACGGAGCTGGGGCCAACGTCCTGACTTTC.

The chain combines TRBV6-1 with TRBJ2-1, with 7 nucleotides matching TRBD2. This CDR3 region has 19 residues. In germline, CDR1 is MNHNS, CDR2 SASEGT. V lost 3 bases to trimming and J lost 5 bases; unmatched junction nucleotides: 19. CDR3 amino acids: CASSDIDMVTSWVDNEQFF. Here the CDR3 DNA reads TGTGCCAGCAGTGATATTGATATGGTGACTAGCTGGGTCGACAATGAGCAGTTCTTC.

This clone was seen once. V is TRBV27 and J is TRBJ2-1, with TRBD2 matching over 16 bases. Losses at the gene ends were 5 bases for V and 15 bases for J; bases not matched to a gene: 10. CDR3 length: 15 residues. CDR1 and CDR2 (germline): MNHEY, SMNVEV (reference sequence). The CDR3 DNA follows: TGTGCCAGCAGTCTCGGGACTAGCGGGAGGGGGGGCCTGTTCTTC. It translates to CASSLGTSGRGGLFF.

V and J are TRBV25-1 and TRBJ2-5; no clear D. The CDR3 is 14 residues long. Trimming took off 1 base at V and 4 bases at J, with 10 bases between the two ends. Germline lookup yields CDR1 MGHDK and CDR2 SYGVNS. In DNA, the CDR3 is TGTGCCAGCAGTGAATGGGAAGGGTTAGAGACCCAGTACTTC. Its protein product is CASSEWEGLETQYF.

The gene calls are TRBV9 and TRBJ2-6; D is perhaps TRBD2 (6 bases). The CDR3 extends over 18 amino acids. The V and J ends lost 3 bases and 2 bases respectively, with 18 bases between them. In germline, CDR1 is SGDLS, CDR2 YYNGEE. CDR3 in DNA: TGTGCCAGCAGCGCGCCCCTTCCCGGGGGAACTGGGGCCAACGTCCTGACTTTC. The encoded protein is CASSAPLPGGTGANVLTF.

This rearrangement joins TRBV11-2 to TRBJ1-5, with D maybe TRBD1 (5 bases). Germline lookup yields CDR1 SGHAT and CDR2 FQNNGV. With 3 bases removed from V and 0 bases from J, the gap between germline ends came to 15 bases. The CDR3 contains 17 residues. The CDR3 DNA is TGTGCCAGCAGCTTCGGGGGTGTGGGGTATAGCAATCAGCCCCAGCATTTT. It translates to CASSFGGVGYSNQPQHF.

The chain carries TRBV6-6 and TRBJ2-7; 7 nucleotides align to TRBD1. The V segment lost 8 bases and the J segment 4 bases; nucleotides outside the gene matches: 11. Germline V CDR1 and CDR2: MNHNY, SVGAGI (reference sequence). This CDR3 is 14 amino acids long. CDR3 coding DNA: TGTGCCAGCTCAAAGGAGACAGGGCCGTACGAGCAGTACTTC. Amino acids: CASSKETGPYEQYF.

The chain uses TRBV5-1 and TRBJ2-3; 11 nucleotides line up with TRBD2. The CDR3 has 18 amino acids. V lost 0 bases to trimming and J lost 0 bases; unmatched junction nucleotides: 6. The germline CDR1 and CDR2 sequences are SGHRS and YFSETQ. The CDR3 here is CASSLAVAGGPSTDTQYF. Written as DNA, the CDR3 is TGCGCCAGCAGCTTGGCGGTAGCGGGAGGGCCAAGCACAGATACGCAGTATTTT.

This chain connects TRBV29-1 to TRBJ1-1; the D is unclear. Germline loops: CDR1 SQVTM, CDR2 ANQGSEA. CDR3 length: 11 residues. V was clipped by 6 bases and J by 1 base, with 6 bases between them. The CDR3 is CSVQKNTEAFF. The CDR3 coding sequence is TGCAGCGTGCAGAAGAACACTGAAGCTTTCTTT.

This clone appeared once. The chain uses TRBV28 and TRBJ2-1, with D possibly matching TRBD2 (6 bases). The CDR3 has 13 amino acids. CDR1 and CDR2 (germline): MDHEN, SYDVKM. V gave up 5 bases and J gave up 5 bases, with 10 bases separating them. CDR3 nucleotide sequence: TGTGCCAGCAGTCCTGAGCGGGACAATGAGCAGTTCTTC. It yields the protein CASSPERDNEQFF.

V and J are TRBV5-5 and TRBJ1-2; 12 positions match TRBD1. This CDR3 region has 15 residues. CDR1 and CDR2 from the germline V gene are SGHKS and YYEKEE (reference sequence). J lost 8 bases, V lost 2 bases, and 7 bases had no gene match. CDR3 sequence (DNA): TGTGCCAGCAGCTTAGGGGACAGGGGGCGCGCAGGCTACACCTTC. Residues: CASSLGDRGRAGYTF.

The chain is built from TRBV29-1 and TRBJ2-7, with 9 nucleotides matching TRBD1. The CDR3 contains 14 residues. Germline V gene lookup returns CDR1 SQVTM and CDR2 ANQGSEA. Losses at the gene ends were 4 bases for V and 0 bases for J; bases not matched to a gene: 4. The CDR3 loop is CSVATGQGSYEQYF. The CDR3, as DNA: TGCAGCGTTGCGACGGGACAGGGCTCCTACGAGCAGTACTTC.

The chain links TRBV11-3 to TRBJ2-3, with D hard to call. The CDR3 is 16 residues long. Germline assignment: CDR1 SGHNT and CDR2 YENEEA. Trimming took 6 bases from V and 0 from J, leaving 16 bases between them. This CDR3 reads CASSLTWGYSTDTQYF. For the CDR3, the DNA is TGTGCCAGCAGTTTGACATGGGGATATAGCACAGATACGCAGTATTTT.

V and J are TRBV13 and TRBJ2-1, with 7 bases lining up with TRBD2. The CDR3 is 19 amino acids. From germline, CDR1 is PRHDT and CDR2 FYEKMQ (reference sequence). Germline trimming cut 8 bases from V and 6 bases from J; bases unmatched to any gene: 25. The CDR3 DNA reads as TGTGCCAGCTTTCGTCGAGGGGCGGGAGCGGGGTTCGCTGCCAATGAGCAGTTCTTC. It codes for CASFRRGAGAGFAANEQFF.

The chain couples TRBV4-3 to TRBJ2-7, with D perhaps matching TRBD1 (6 bases). Trimming removed 8 bases at V and 3 bases at J, with 20 bases between. Germline V gene data show CDR1 as LGHNA and CDR2 as YSLEER. This CDR3 region has 15 residues. DNA for the CDR3: TGCGCCAGCCGCCCCGGCCACAGGGTGATCTACGAGCAGTACTTC. Amino acid sequence: CASRPGHRVIYEQYF.

The chain couples TRBV5-1 to TRBJ2-1; perhaps D is TRBD1 or TRBD2 (7 bases each). Trimming cost V 3 bases and J 5 bases, with 15 bases left between them. The CDR3 is made up of 15 amino acids. CDR1 and CDR2 (germline): SGHRS, YFSETQ. The CDR3 is CASSWSGTEHNEQFF. The CDR3 DNA sequence: TGCGCCAGCAGCTGGAGCGGGACAGAACACAATGAGCAGTTCTTC.

This chain joins TRBV27 and TRBJ2-1, with unresolved D. The CDR3 is made up of 14 amino acids. V gave up 3 bases and J gave up 1 base, with 7 bases separating them. The V gene's germline CDR1 is MNHEY and CDR2 SMNVEV (reference sequence). The CDR3 bases are TGTGCCAGCAGTTTGGTCAGTTCCTACAATGAGCAGTTCTTC. It codes for CASSLVSSYNEQFF.

The V call is TRBV9, the J call TRBJ2-7; D uncertain. V was cut by 0 bases and J by 1 base, with 5 bases left in between. CDR3 length equals 13 residues. Germline V gene lookup returns CDR1 SGDLS and CDR2 YYNGEE. CDR3 bases: TGTGCCAGCAGCGTAGACATTTCCTACGAGCAGTACTTC. Amino acids: CASSVDISYEQYF.

The chain carries TRBV7-2 and TRBJ1-1; D remains unclear. The CDR3 runs to 12 residues. Looked up from germline, CDR1 is SGHTA and CDR2 is FQGNSA. V lost 5 bases and J lost 11, with 15 bases in between. In DNA form, the CDR3 reads TGTGCCAGCAGCCCCATGGGTTTTGGGGCTTTCTTT. Its protein is CASSPMGFGAFF. Filled out from reference TRBV7-2 and TRBJ1-1, the complete variable domain reads GAGVSQSPSNKVTEKGKDVELRCDPISGHTALYWYRQSLGQGLEFLIYFQGNSAPDKSGLPSDRFSAERTGGSVSTLTIQRTQQEDSAVYLCASSPMGFGAFFGQGTRLTVV.

The rearrangement uses TRBV6-5 and TRBJ2-7; TRBD2 agrees at 14 bases. Trimming removed 4 bases from V and 6 bases from J; junction bases left unmatched: 2. The V gene's germline CDR1 is MNHEY and CDR2 SVGAGI. The CDR3 totals 14 residues. Here the CDR3 reads CASSLGLAGVEQYF. The CDR3 nucleotides read TGTGCCAGCAGTTTGGGACTAGCGGGAGTCGAGCAGTACTTC.

The V gene is TRBV7-2, the J gene TRBJ1-2; no clear D. V was pared by 5 bases and J by 8 bases, with 15 bases between. Looked up from germline, CDR1 is SGHTA and CDR2 is FQGNSA. The length of the CDR3 is 13 residues. The CDR3 bases are TGTGCCAGCAGCCCGGTCCCAAGTCTCGGCTACACCTTC. Protein product: CASSPVPSLGYTF.

The gene calls are TRBV5-4 and TRBJ2-1, with TRBD1 identical over 8 bases. CDR1 and CDR2 from the germline V gene are SGHNT and YYREEE (reference sequence). The CDR3 is 16 amino acids. V lost 0 bases, J lost 7 bases, and 9 bases stayed unmatched. CDR3 DNA sequence: TGTGCCAGCAGCTTGGTTCCCGGACAGGGCTTTAATGAGCAGTTCTTC. As protein: CASSLVPGQGFNEQFF.

This chain connects TRBV11-3 to TRBJ1-5, with D perhaps TRBD1 (6 bases). This CDR3 has 15 residues. Trimming removed 8 bases from V and 4 bases from J, with 18 bases in between. The V gene's germline CDR1 is SGHNT and CDR2 YENEEA. CDR3 sequence: CASSTEQGRNQPQHF. As DNA, the CDR3 is TGTGCCAGCTCCACCGAACAGGGTCGGAATCAGCCCCAGCATTTT.

V gene TRBV9 combines with J gene TRBJ2-1; no clear D gene. V was trimmed by 4 bases and J by 7 bases, leaving 12 bases between them. Germline lookup yields CDR1 SGDLS and CDR2 YYNGEE. CDR3 length: 13 residues. The CDR3 coding sequence is TGTGCCAGCAGCCTATCCGGATCAAATGAGCAGTTCTTC. It encodes CASSLSGSNEQFF.

This chain connects TRBV7-6 to TRBJ2-3; the match to TRBD2 covers 8 bases. After removal of 5 bases from V and 2 bases from J, the junction contained 9 bases not matched to a gene. Looked up from germline, CDR1 is SGHVS and CDR2 is FNYEAQ. The CDR3 has 16 amino acids. The CDR3 DNA reads TGTGCCAGCAGCCCCACGACCGGGAGGGCCACAGATACGCAGTATTTT. Translated: CASSPTTGRATDTQYF.

V gene TRBV27 combines with J gene TRBJ2-7; D possibly corresponds to TRBD2 (5 bases). The CDR3 has 12 residues. Trimming removed 4 bases at V and 3 bases at J, with 7 bases between. CDR1 MNHEY and CDR2 SMNVEV come from the germline V gene (reference sequence). The CDR3 reads CASSSGGYEQYF. The CDR3, as DNA: TGTGCCAGCAGTTCTGGAGGCTACGAGCAGTACTTC.

The chain combines TRBV11-3 with TRBJ2-1; D gene uncertain. Between the trimmed V and J ends, which lost 1 base and 8 bases, there was a span of 9 bases. CDR3 length equals 13 residues. Germline CDR1 is SGHNT and CDR2 is YENEEA. The CDR3 loop is CASSLGLGDEQFF. Here the CDR3 DNA reads TGTGCCAGCAGCTTAGGTTTAGGCGATGAGCAGTTCTTC.